This record concerns one TCR beta chain sequence. This sample was taken from a study of blood T cell repertoires in COVID-19. Whole-study context: There were acute and convalescent COVID-19 samples, and they came from the United States, Italy and Spain. T cells, B-cell-depleted T cells, or PBMCs supplied cDNA or gDNA.

As processed by the authors: Amplification with reference gene primers provided the estimates of nucleated cell counts. Generated by immunoSEQ multiplex PCR, the TCRdb table keeps only in-frame clones and is missing some. D and trimming were read from the DNA, whereas the V and J calls and clone size are those reported in that table. There are about 240,000 clones in the sample; approximately 85% occur only once, and 9.5% to 15% lies in the top ten. Germline CDR1 and CDR2: SGHRS and YFSETQ. The CDR3 consists of 15 residues. The V and J ends lost 4 bases and 1 base respectively, with 11 bases between them.

Sequencing input: peripheral blood. The chain carries TRBV5-1 and TRBJ1-4; no definite D call. This sequence originates from a woman aged 60-75 years with active or convalescent COVID-19. The CDR3 reads CASSKAGGTNEKLFF. The CDR3 DNA reads TGCGCCAGCAGCAAGGCAGGAGGAACTAATGAAAAACTGTTTTTT.